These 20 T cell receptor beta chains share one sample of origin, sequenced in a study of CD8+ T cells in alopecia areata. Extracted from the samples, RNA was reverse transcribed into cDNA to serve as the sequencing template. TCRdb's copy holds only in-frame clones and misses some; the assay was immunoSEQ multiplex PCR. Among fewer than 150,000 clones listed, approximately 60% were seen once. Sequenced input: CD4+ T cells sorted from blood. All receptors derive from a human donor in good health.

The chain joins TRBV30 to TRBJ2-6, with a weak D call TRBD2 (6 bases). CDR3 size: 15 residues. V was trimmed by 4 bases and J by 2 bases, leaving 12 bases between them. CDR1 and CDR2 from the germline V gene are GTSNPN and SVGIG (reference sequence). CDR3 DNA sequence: TGTGCCTGGATCATTCCGGGAGCTGGGGCCAACGTCCTGACTTTC. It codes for CAWIIPGAGANVLTF.

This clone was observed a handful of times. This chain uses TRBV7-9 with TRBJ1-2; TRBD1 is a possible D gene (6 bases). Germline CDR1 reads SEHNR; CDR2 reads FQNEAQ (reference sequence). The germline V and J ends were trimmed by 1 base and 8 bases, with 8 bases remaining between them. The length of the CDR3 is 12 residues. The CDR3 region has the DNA TGTGCCAGCAGCTTAGAACAGGGAGGCTACACCTTC. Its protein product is CASSLEQGGYTF.

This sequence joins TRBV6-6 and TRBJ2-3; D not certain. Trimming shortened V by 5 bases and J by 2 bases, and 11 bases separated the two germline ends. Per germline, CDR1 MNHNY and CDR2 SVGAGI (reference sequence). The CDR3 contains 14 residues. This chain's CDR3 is CASSALGLTDTQYF. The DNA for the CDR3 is TGTGCCAGCAGTGCATTAGGCCTCACAGATACGCAGTATTTT.

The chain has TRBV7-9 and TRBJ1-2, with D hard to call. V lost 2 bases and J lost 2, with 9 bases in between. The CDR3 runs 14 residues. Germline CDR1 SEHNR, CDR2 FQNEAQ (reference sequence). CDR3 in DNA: TGTGCCAGCAGCTTAATGGCTACGAACTATGGCTACACCTTC. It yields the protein CASSLMATNYGYTF.

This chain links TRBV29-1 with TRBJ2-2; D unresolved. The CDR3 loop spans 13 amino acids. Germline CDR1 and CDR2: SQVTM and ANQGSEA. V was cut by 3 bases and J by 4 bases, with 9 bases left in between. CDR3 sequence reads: CSVEGPGTGELFF. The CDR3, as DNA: TGCAGCGTTGAGGGCCCCGGCACCGGGGAGCTGTTTTTT.

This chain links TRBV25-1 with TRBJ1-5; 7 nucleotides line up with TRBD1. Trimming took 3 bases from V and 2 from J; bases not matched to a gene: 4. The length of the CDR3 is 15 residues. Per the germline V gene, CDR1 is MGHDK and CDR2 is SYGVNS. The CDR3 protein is CASSDRGGGNQPQHF. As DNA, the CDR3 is TGTGCCAGCAGTGATCGAGGGGGCGGCAATCAGCCCCAGCATTTT.

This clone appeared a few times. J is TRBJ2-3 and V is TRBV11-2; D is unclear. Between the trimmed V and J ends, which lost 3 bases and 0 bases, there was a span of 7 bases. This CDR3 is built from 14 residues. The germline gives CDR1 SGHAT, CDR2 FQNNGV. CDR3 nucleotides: TGTGCCAGCAGCTTTAACCCTAGCACAGATACGCAGTATTTT. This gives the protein CASSFNPSTDTQYF.

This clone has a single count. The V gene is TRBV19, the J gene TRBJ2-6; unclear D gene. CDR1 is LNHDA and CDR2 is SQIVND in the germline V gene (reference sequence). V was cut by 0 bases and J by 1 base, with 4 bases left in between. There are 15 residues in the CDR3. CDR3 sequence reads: CASSIEGSGANVLTF. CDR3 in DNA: TGTGCCAGTAGTATAGAAGGGTCTGGGGCCAACGTCCTGACTTTC.

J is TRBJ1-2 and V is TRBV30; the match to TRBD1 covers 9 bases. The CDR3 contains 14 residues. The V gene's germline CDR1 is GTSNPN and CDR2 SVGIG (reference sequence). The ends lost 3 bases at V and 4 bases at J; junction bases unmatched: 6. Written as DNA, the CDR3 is TGTGCCTGGAGCGCGGGACAGGGCGTCTATGGCTACACCTTC. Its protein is CAWSAGQGVYGYTF.

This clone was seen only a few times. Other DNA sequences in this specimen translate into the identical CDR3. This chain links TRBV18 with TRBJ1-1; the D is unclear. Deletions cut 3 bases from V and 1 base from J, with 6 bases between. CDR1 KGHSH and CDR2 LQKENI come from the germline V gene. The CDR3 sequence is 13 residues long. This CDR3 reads CASSPQANTEAFF. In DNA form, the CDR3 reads TGTGCCAGCTCACCCCAGGCGAACACTGAAGCTTTCTTT.

DNA of the CDR3: TGTGCCTGGAGCCCCCAAGGCTATGGGGCCGAGACCCAGTACTTC. Protein: CAWSPQGYGAETQYF. The genes are TRBV30 and TRBJ2-5; weak D call: TRBD1 (5 bases). The CDR3 totals 15 residues. V was trimmed by 3 bases and J by 5 bases, leaving 19 bases between them. CDR1 GTSNPN and CDR2 SVGIG come from the germline V gene (reference sequence).

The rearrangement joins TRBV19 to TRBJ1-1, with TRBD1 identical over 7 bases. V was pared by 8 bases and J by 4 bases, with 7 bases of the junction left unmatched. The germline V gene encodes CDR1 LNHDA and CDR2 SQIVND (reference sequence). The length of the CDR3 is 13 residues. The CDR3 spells CASRYSGGTEAFF. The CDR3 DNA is TGTGCCAGTCGGTATTCAGGGGGCACTGAAGCTTTCTTT.

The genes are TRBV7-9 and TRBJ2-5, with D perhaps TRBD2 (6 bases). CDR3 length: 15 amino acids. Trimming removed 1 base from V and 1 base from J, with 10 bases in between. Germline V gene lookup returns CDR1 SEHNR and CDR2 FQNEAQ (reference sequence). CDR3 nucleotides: TGTGCCAGCAGCTTAGGGGGGGTCCCCCAAGAGACCCAGTACTTC. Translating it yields CASSLGGVPQETQYF.

CDR3 loop: CASSQFYSPGQSYGYTF. As DNA, the CDR3 is TGCGCCAGCAGCCAATTCTACAGTCCGGGTCAGAGCTATGGCTACACCTTC. The rearrangement uses TRBV4-1 and TRBJ1-2; D uncertain. Germline V CDR1 and CDR2: MGHRA, YSYEKL. CDR3 size: 17 residues. The V end lost 2 bases, the J end lost 4 bases, and 20 bases lay between the germline ends.

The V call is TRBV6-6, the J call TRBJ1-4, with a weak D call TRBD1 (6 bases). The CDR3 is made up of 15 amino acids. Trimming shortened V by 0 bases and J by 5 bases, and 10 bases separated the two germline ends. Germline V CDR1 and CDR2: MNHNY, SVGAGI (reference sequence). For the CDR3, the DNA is TGTGCCAGCAGTTACTCACGACAGGTGAATGAAAAACTGTTTTTT. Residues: CASSYSRQVNEKLFF.

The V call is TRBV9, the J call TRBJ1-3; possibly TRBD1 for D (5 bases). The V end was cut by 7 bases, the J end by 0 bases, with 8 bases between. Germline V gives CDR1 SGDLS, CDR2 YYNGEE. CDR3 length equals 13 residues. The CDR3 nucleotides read TGTGCCAGCGGGGGGAACTCTGGAAACACCATATATTTT. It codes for CASGGNSGNTIYF.

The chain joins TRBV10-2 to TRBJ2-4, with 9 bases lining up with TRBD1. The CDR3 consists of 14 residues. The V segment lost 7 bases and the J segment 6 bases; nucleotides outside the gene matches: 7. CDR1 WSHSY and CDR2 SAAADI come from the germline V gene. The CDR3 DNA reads TGCGCCAGCACCCCCGGGACAGGGAGAAACATTCAGTACTTC. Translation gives CASTPGTGRNIQYF.

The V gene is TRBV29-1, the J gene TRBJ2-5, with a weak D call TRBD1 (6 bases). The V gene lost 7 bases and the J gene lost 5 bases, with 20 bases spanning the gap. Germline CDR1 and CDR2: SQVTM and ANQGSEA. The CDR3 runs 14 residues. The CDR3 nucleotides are TGCAGCGCCGTGGACAGTTCCCGAAGGGAGACCCAGTACTTC. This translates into CSAVDSSRRETQYF.

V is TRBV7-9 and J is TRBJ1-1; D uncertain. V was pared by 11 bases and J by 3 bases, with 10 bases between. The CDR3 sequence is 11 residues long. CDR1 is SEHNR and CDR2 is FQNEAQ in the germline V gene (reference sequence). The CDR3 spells CACPRDTEAFF. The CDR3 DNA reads TGTGCCTGTCCTAGGGACACTGAAGCTTTCTTT.

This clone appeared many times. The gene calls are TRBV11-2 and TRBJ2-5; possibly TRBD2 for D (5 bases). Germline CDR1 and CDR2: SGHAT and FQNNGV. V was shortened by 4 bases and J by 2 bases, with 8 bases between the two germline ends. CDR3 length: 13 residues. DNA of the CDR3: TGTGCCAGCAGCTACCGGGGTCAAGAGACCCAGTACTTC. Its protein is CASSYRGQETQYF.